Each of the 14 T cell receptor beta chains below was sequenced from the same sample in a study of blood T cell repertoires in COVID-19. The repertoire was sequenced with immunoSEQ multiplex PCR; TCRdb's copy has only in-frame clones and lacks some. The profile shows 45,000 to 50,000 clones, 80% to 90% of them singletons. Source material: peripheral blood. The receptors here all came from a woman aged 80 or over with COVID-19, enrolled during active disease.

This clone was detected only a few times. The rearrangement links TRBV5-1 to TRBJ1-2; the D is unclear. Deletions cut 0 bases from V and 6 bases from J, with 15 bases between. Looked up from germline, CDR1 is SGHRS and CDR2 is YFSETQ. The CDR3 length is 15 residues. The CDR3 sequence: CASSLEVDGLDGYTF. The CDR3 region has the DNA TGCGCCAGCAGCTTGGAGGTTGATGGGCTTGATGGCTACACCTTC.

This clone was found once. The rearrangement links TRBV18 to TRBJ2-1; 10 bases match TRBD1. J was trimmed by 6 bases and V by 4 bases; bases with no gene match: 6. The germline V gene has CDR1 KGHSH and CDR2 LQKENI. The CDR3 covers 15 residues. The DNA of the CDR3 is TGTGCCAGCTCACAGAACGGACAGGGGGTCAATGAGCAGTTCTTC. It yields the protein CASSQNGQGVNEQFF.

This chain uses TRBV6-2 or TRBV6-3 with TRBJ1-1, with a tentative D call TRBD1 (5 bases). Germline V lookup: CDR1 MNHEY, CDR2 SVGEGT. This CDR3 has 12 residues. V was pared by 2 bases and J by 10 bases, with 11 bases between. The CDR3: CASSYVGRIAFF. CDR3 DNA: TGTGCCAGCAGTTACGTGGGGCGGATAGCTTTCTTT.

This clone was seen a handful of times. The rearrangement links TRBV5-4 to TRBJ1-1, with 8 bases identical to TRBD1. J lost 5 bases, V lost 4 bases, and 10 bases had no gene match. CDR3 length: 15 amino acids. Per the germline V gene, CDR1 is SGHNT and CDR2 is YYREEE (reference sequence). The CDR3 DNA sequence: TGTGCCAGCAGCCTGACAGGGGCTGGGTGGACTGAAGCTTTCTTT. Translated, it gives CASSLTGAGWTEAFF.

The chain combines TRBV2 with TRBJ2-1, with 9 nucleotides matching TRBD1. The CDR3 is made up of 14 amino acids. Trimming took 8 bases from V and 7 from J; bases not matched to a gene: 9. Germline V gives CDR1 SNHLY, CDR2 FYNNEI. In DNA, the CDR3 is TGTGCCAGCGGCCGGGACAGGGACGGGAATGAGCAGTTCTTC. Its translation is CASGRDRDGNEQFF.

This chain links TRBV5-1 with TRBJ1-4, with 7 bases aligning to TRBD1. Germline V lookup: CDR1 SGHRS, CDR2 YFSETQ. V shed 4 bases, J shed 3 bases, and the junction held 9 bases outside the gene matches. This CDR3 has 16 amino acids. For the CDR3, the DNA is TGCGCCAGCAGCCCCGCGAACAGGGGAGCTAATGAAAAACTGTTTTTT. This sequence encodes CASSPANRGANEKLFF. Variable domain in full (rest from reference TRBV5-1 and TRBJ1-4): KAGVTQTPRYLIKTRGQQVTLSCSPISGHRSVSWYQQTPGQGLQFLFEYFSETQRNKGNFPGRFSGRQFSNSRSEMNVSTLELGDSALYLCASSPANRGANEKLFFGSGTQLSVL.

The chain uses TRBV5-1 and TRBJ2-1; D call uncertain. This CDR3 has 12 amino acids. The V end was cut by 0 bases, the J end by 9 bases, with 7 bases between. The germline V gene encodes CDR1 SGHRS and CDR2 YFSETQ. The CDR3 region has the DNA TGCGCCAGCAGCTTGGAGACATTTGAGCAGTTCTTC. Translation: CASSLETFEQFF.

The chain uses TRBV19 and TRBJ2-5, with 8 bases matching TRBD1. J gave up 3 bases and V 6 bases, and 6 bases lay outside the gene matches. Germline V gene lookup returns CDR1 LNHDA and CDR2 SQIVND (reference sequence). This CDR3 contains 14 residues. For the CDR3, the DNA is TGTGCCAGTAGGAAGACAGGGGTGGAAGAGACCCAGTACTTC. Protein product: CASRKTGVEETQYF.

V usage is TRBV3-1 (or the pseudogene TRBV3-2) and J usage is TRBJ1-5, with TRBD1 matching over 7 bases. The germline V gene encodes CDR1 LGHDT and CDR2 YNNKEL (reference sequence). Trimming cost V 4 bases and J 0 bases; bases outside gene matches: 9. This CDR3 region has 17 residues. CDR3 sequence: CASSRGQDPYSNQPQHF. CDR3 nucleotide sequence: TGTGCCAGCAGCCGTGGACAGGACCCCTATAGCAATCAGCCCCAGCATTTT.

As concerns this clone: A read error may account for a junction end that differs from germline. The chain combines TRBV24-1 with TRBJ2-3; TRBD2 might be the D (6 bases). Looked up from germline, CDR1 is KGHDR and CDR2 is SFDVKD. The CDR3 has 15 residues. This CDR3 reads CSAPGLAFLTNTQYF. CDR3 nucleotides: TGCAGCGCCCCTGGGCTAGCGTTTCTCACGAATACGCAGTATTTT.

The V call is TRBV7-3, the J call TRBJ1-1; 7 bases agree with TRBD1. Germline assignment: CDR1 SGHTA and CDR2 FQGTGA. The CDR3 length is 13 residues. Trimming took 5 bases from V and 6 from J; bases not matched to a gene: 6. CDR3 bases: TGTGCCAGCAGCCCCGCTGGACAGGCTGAAGCTTTCTTT. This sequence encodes CASSPAGQAEAFF.

Written as DNA, the CDR3 is TGTGCCAGTAGTCCTCAAGACAAGGGACAAGGGCAGCCCCAGCATTTT. Translation: CASSPQDKGQGQPQHF. The chain carries TRBV19 and TRBJ1-5; a weak D match, TRBD1 (6 bases). This CDR3 region has 16 residues. The germline CDR1 and CDR2 sequences are LNHDA and SQIVND (reference sequence). The germline V and J ends were trimmed by 5 bases and 7 bases, with 21 bases remaining between them.

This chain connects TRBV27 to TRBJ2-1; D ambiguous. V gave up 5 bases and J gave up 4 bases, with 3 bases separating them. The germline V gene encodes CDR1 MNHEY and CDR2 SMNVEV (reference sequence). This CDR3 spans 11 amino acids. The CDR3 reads CASSAYNEQFF. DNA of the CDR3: TGTGCCAGCAGTGCGTACAATGAGCAGTTCTTC.

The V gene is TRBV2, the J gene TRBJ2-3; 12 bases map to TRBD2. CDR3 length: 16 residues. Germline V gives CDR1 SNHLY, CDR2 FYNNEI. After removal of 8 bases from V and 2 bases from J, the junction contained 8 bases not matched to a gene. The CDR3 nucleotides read TGTGCCAGCGGGGGGAGGACTAGCGGGGTCACAGATACGCAGTATTTT. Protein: CASGGRTSGVTDTQYF.